This T cell receptor (beta chain) was identified in a study of T-cell memory formation after mild COVID-19 (dated by TCRdb to about 2021). Notes on the research overall: TCR sequence clusters from the two donors were largely donor specific. T-cell clones expanding and contracting after mild COVID-19 in a couple of donors were tracked by longitudinal TCRalpha and TCRbeta repertoire sequencing. Two young, previously healthy adult volunteers made up the cohort, one male and one female. General study outcomes and caveats: Contracting CD4+ clones were located mainly in the CM and EM memory subsets, whereas CD8+ clones were found to be enriched in EMRA. Only a couple of mild cases were covered in the study, and larger cohorts including severe cases with pre-infection samples were considered necessary. Clones contracting from day 15 to 85 had balanced CD4/CD8 phenotypes, while a second wave expanding from day 15 to 37 was biased towards CD4+. The detection of some responding clones in pre-infection memory suggests that pre-existing cross-reactive memory T cells joined the SARS-CoV-2 response. SARS-CoV-2 specificity was not confirmed for the second-wave clones peaking on day 37.

Ficoll-Paque density gradient centrifugation was used to isolate PBMCs. V sheds 5 bases and J sheds 5 bases, leaving 10 bases between their ends. Its CDR3 holds 12 amino acids, cysteine through phenylalanine. The entry retains the CDR3 DNA only, 36 bases that are in frame from base 1. The germline V gene supplies CDR1 MNHEY and CDR2 SVGEGT. TCRdb shows the sequencer as Illumina NovaSeq 6000. Using 5'RACE with constant-segment primers, TCRalpha and TCRbeta cDNA libraries were constructed, with sample barcodes and unique molecular identifiers added in the process. Trizol reagent was used to extract RNA from every sample. Amplification of the libraries took two PCR steps, and the second step added a second sample barcode plus Illumina TruSeq adapters. The libraries were sequenced on an Illumina NovaSeq using 2 x 150 bp paired-end reads. Concerning the study's data processing: Reads were demultiplexed and collapsed into UMI-guided consensus sequences with migec v1.2.7. Using mixcr v2.1.11, UMI consensuses were aligned to TRA and TRB V and J templates and then assembled into clonotypes. A clonotype was counted as expanded or contracted only when both edgeR and NoisET called the clonotype significant, with the noise models trained on biological replicates. edgeR calls used a false discovery rate-adjusted p below 0.01 and a log2 fold-change threshold of 1. As an exploratory analysis of dynamics, max-normalized trajectories of the 1000 most abundant clonotypes were examined by PCA with hierarchical clustering. Separately sequenced CD4+ and CD8+ repertoires were used to assign a CD4 or CD8 phenotype to each responding clone. TCRdb itself trimmed the public reads at Q25 with fastp, ran MiXCR and retained productive beta chains. Every entry covers one CDR3 protein and lists the most common genes and DNA from its rows. TCRdb's processing, not the authors' own work, is the source of the V and J calls. Counted in this sample were 470,000 or so distinct CDR3 sequences; about 20% of them appeared once. The ten top clones hold about 12% of the sample.

On this clonotype: Its antigen is unknown. Per-nucleotide qualities are absent, and no much larger clonotype sits a single base away.

The chain employs TRBV6-2 or TRBV6-3 and TRBJ2-7; D gene: possibly TRBD2, on 5 matching bases. The sequenced material came from PBMCs or a T cell subset sorted from them (not recorded which). The sequence derives from an adult woman who had mild COVID-19 (a few samples of this study predate the infection). The sample titles of this study are shuffled in the database, so cell type and time point are left out; the donor was told from shared clones. CDR3 reads: CASSHPGDEQYF. The DNA is TGTGCCAGCAGTCACCCCGGGGACGAGCAGTACTTC.